The 3 T cell receptor beta chains below were found in one sample sequenced in a study of CD4+ T cells in melanoma. Sequenced by immunoSEQ multiplex PCR; TCRdb stores in-frame clones only, minus some. The table includes 110,000 to 150,000 clones, around 90% detected once. These receptor sequences come from a human donor with melanoma.

The chain recombines TRBV5-1 with TRBJ2-7; the D call may be TRBD1 or TRBD2 (5 bases each). There are 15 residues in the CDR3. Germline values: CDR1 SGHRS, CDR2 YFSETQ. Trimming shortened V by 0 bases and J by 3 bases, and 13 bases separated the two germline ends. This CDR3 is CASSLAPGPFYEQYF. The CDR3 DNA sequence: TGCGCCAGCAGCTTGGCGCCGGGACCTTTCTACGAGCAGTACTTC.

This sequence joins TRBV7-9 and TRBJ1-1; the D is unclear. V lost 5 bases and J lost 2, with 15 bases in between. This CDR3 spans 15 amino acids. CDR1 is SEHNR, CDR2 FQNEAQ, per germline (reference sequence). The CDR3 sequence: CASSGRIAINTEAFF. DNA for the CDR3: TGTGCCAGCAGCGGACGGATCGCCATTAACACTGAAGCTTTCTTT.

The chain has TRBV5-1 and TRBJ2-5; 10 positions match TRBD1. The CDR3 runs 15 residues. CDR1 is SGHRS and CDR2 is YFSETQ in the germline V gene. With V trimmed by 0 bases and J by 5 bases, 4 bases remained unmatched. The CDR3 nucleotides read TGCGCCAGCAGCTTGGCGGACAGGGGGATCGAGACCCAGTACTTC. This codes for CASSLADRGIETQYF.